This TCR beta chain was observed in a study of OX40 agonist ivuxolimab in advanced cancers. Sequencing used immunoSEQ multiplex PCR; TCRdb keeps in-frame clones, though not all of them. Among roughly 50,000 clones, roughly 84% were seen once, and the ten largest hold around 0.99%. A note on this clone: Its antigen is undetermined.

Study-wide points: Also present in some nonresponders was a low level of normalized T-cell clonal expansion.

This receptor was taken from an adult with an advanced solid tumor such as melanoma, head and neck, liver or kidney cancer. This sample comprised CD4+ or CD8+ T cells sorted from blood, obtained in a trial of the OX40 agonist ivuxolimab.

As DNA, the CDR3 is TGTGCCAGCAGCCCACTGACTAGCGGGGCAAAAGAGACCCAGTACTTC. Protein sequence: CASSPLTSGAKETQYF. The V and J genes are TRBV11-2 and TRBJ2-5; TRBD2 aligns across 11 bases. CDR1 is SGHAT and CDR2 is FQNNGV in the germline V gene. V trimming: 5 bases; J trimming: 3 bases; junction bases outside the gene matches: 8. The CDR3 runs to 16 residues.